The 21 T cell receptor beta chains presented below share a single source sample, sequenced in a study of blood T cell repertoires in COVID-19. The repertoire was sequenced with immunoSEQ multiplex PCR; TCRdb's copy has only in-frame clones and lacks some. The repertoire has some 200,000 clones, roughly four fifths of them found once; the top ten carry approximately 6.5%. The sequencing input was peripheral blood. Every receptor here comes from a woman aged 40 to 49 with acute or convalescent COVID-19.

The V call is TRBV6-5, the J call TRBJ2-1; 11 bases map to TRBD1. The trim removed 2 bases at V and 8 bases at J, leaving 5 bases unmatched. This CDR3 region has 15 residues. Germline V gives CDR1 MNHEY, CDR2 SVGAGI. The CDR3 DNA is TGTGCCAGCAGTTACCCGGACAGGGGGCGGGATGAGCAGTTCTTC. Protein product: CASSYPDRGRDEQFF.

The sample holds a few counts of this clone. The V call is TRBV5-4, the J call TRBJ2-7, with 7 nucleotides matching TRBD2. This CDR3 contains 17 residues. Germline loops: CDR1 SGHNT, CDR2 YYREEE (reference sequence). Trimming took 0 bases from V and 3 from J; bases not matched to a gene: 12. Here the CDR3 reads CASSLGSGGDIIYEQYF. The CDR3, as DNA: TGTGCCAGCAGCTTGGGGTCGGGAGGCGACATAATCTACGAGCAGTACTTC.

This clone was seen a handful of times. The V and J genes are TRBV5-1 and TRBJ1-2; D possibly corresponds to TRBD1 (5 bases). Germline CDR1 reads SGHRS; CDR2 reads YFSETQ. The CDR3 runs to 13 residues. With 4 bases removed from V and 0 bases from J, the gap between germline ends came to 7 bases. The CDR3 is CASSPTANYGYTF. The CDR3 DNA is TGCGCCAGCAGCCCGACAGCTAACTATGGCTACACCTTC.

This chain connects TRBV19 to TRBJ2-1, with 8 bases that match TRBD2. Per germline, CDR1 LNHDA and CDR2 SQIVND (reference sequence). J gave up 4 bases and V 9 bases, and 11 bases lay outside the gene matches. CDR3 length: 15 amino acids. CDR3 sequence: CASRGGGLLYNEQFF. In DNA, the CDR3 is TGTGCCAGCCGGGGCGGGGGGTTACTTTACAATGAGCAGTTCTTC.

The genes are TRBV20-1 and TRBJ2-2; possibly TRBD2 for D (6 bases). Germline CDR1 and CDR2: DFQATT and SNEGSKA (reference sequence). CDR3 length: 11 residues. Trimming stripped 6 bases from V and 6 bases from J, with 8 bases between. CDR3 DNA sequence: TGCAGTGCGAGGGAGGCCGGGGAGCTGTTTTTT. Amino acids: CSAREAGELFF.

The chain has TRBV28 and TRBJ2-3; D remains ambiguous. Trimming shortened V by 3 bases and J by 1 base, and 14 bases separated the two germline ends. The germline V gene has CDR1 MDHEN and CDR2 SYDVKM. The CDR3 has 16 residues. The CDR3 here is CASSFSPVPGTDTQYF. CDR3 sequence (DNA): TGTGCCAGCAGTTTCAGTCCAGTCCCCGGCACAGATACGCAGTATTTT.

This clone showed up just a few times. The gene calls are TRBV6-5 and TRBJ2-1, with a weak D call TRBD2 (5 bases). With 6 bases removed from V and 5 bases from J, the gap between germline ends came to 11 bases. The CDR3 has 13 amino acids. CDR1 and CDR2 from the germline V gene are MNHEY and SVGAGI. The CDR3 reads CASRNTGNNEQFF. In DNA, the CDR3 is TGTGCCAGCAGAAATACGGGGAACAATGAGCAGTTCTTC.

The chain has TRBV6-5 and TRBJ1-1; no clear D. CDR1 is MNHEY and CDR2 is SVGAGI in the germline V gene. With 7 bases removed from V and 1 base from J, the gap between germline ends came to 13 bases. The CDR3 is 14 residues long. CDR3 nucleotides: TGTGCCAGCAAGTCTCGGGTCGGGAACACTGAAGCTTTCTTT. Amino acids: CASKSRVGNTEAFF.

The V and J genes are TRBV6-5 and TRBJ2-2, with D perhaps matching TRBD2 (6 bases). V shed 2 bases and J shed 7 bases, with 11 bases lying between them. This CDR3 contains 14 residues. Germline V CDR1 and CDR2: MNHEY, SVGAGI. The CDR3 DNA is TGTGCCAGCAGTTACGGCTGGGGAGGCGGGGAGCTGTTTTTT. Its translation: CASSYGWGGGELFF.

The chain is built from TRBV7-8 and TRBJ2-1; weak D call: TRBD1 (6 bases). The CDR3 has 12 residues. The germline CDR1 and CDR2 sequences are SGHVS and FQNEAQ. Trimming took 5 bases from V and 6 from J, leaving 8 bases between them. The CDR3 DNA reads TGTGCCAGCAGCCAGACAGGCAATGAGCAGTTCTTC. Protein sequence: CASSQTGNEQFF.

There are a few counts of this clone. This chain connects TRBV27 to TRBJ2-7; D is possibly TRBD2 (7 bases). Trimming took 3 bases from V and 7 from J, leaving 22 bases between them. This CDR3 is built from 16 residues. The germline V gene has CDR1 MNHEY and CDR2 SMNVEV (reference sequence). CDR3 region: CASSFLGRGAAGEQYF. The DNA of the CDR3 is TGTGCCAGCAGTTTTTTGGGCCGGGGGGCAGCGGGAGAGCAGTACTTC.

The chain has TRBV27 and TRBJ1-5; the D is unclear. CDR1 is MNHEY, CDR2 SMNVEV, per germline (reference sequence). Trimming removed 2 bases from V and 4 bases from J, with 9 bases in between. The CDR3 contains 14 residues. The CDR3: CASSLRGRNQPQHF. CDR3 DNA: TGTGCCAGCAGTTTACGGGGAAGGAATCAGCCCCAGCATTTT.

The rearrangement links TRBV5-1 to TRBJ2-2, with 9 bases aligning to TRBD2. The V and J ends lost 4 bases and 4 bases, in that order; junction bases with no gene match: 11. The CDR3 has 17 residues. Germline assignment: CDR1 SGHRS and CDR2 YFSETQ. This CDR3 reads CASSRELAGVGTGELFF. The CDR3 region has the DNA TGCGCCAGCAGCAGGGAGTTAGCGGGAGTTGGCACCGGGGAGCTGTTTTTT.

The CDR3 DNA sequence: TGTGCCAGCAGCCACTTAGGGGGCGGCGGGGAGCTGTTTTTT. It is translated as CASSHLGGGGELFF. The rearrangement links TRBV3-1 (or the pseudogene TRBV3-2) to TRBJ2-2; 7 bases are a match to TRBD1. The germline V gene has CDR1 LGHDT and CDR2 YNNKEL (reference sequence). The CDR3 loop spans 14 amino acids. V gave up 3 bases and J gave up 7 bases; unmatched junction bases: 5.

The rearrangement joins TRBV4-2 to TRBJ1-1; D is unclear. The CDR3 is 13 amino acids. Trimming shortened V by 4 bases and J by 11 bases, and 17 bases separated the two germline ends. The germline V gene has CDR1 LGHNA and CDR2 YNFKEQ. CDR3 protein: CASSLGPLREAFF. The CDR3 nucleotides are TGTGCCAGCAGCCTGGGTCCCCTACGGGAGGCTTTCTTT.

V gene TRBV5-1 combines with J gene TRBJ1-2, with no clear D. The CDR3 extends over 14 amino acids. Trimming stripped 2 bases from V and 2 bases from J, with 10 bases between. Germline V gives CDR1 SGHRS, CDR2 YFSETQ. CDR3 in DNA: TGCGCCAGCAGCTTAGGCAGGCTCAACTATGGCTACACCTTC. Protein: CASSLGRLNYGYTF.

This clone has ten or more counts. The genes are TRBV5-1 and TRBJ2-7; 7 nucleotides match TRBD2. Germline V lookup: CDR1 SGHRS, CDR2 YFSETQ. The CDR3 has 13 residues. The V segment lost 6 bases and the J segment 5 bases; nucleotides outside the gene matches: 8. The chain's CDR3 is CASTGGSNDEQYF. The CDR3 DNA is TGCGCCAGCACGGGCGGGAGCAACGACGAGCAGTACTTC.

This sequence joins TRBV6-6 and TRBJ1-1; no reliable D call. Trimming took off 6 bases at V and 9 bases at J, with 14 bases between the two ends. This CDR3 has 12 residues. Germline CDR1 reads MNHNY; CDR2 reads SVGAGI (reference sequence). This CDR3 is CASRIDSQQAFF. CDR3 in DNA: TGTGCCAGCAGAATCGACTCCCAGCAAGCTTTCTTT.

The rearrangement joins TRBV5-1 to TRBJ2-5; TRBD2 matches 9 bases. CDR3 length: 18 amino acids. V was pared by 6 bases and J by 0 bases, with 15 bases of the junction left unmatched. Looked up from germline, CDR1 is SGHRS and CDR2 is YFSETQ. The CDR3: CASKESTSGSLYQETQYF. Here the CDR3 DNA reads TGCGCCAGCAAGGAGTCGACTAGCGGATCTTTGTACCAAGAGACCCAGTACTTC.

The chain is built from TRBV28 and TRBJ2-7; D remains unclear. Germline loops: CDR1 MDHEN, CDR2 SYDVKM. V lost 3 bases, J lost 0 bases, and 9 bases lay in between. The CDR3 has 14 amino acids. CDR3 sequence reads: CASSFWALSYEQYF. The CDR3 bases are TGTGCCAGCAGTTTTTGGGCGCTCTCCTACGAGCAGTACTTC.

The V call is TRBV25-1, the J call TRBJ1-6; the D gene is possibly TRBD1 (6 bases). The germline V and J ends were trimmed by 4 bases and 1 base, with 11 bases remaining between them. The CDR3 extends over 16 amino acids. Germline assignment: CDR1 MGHDK and CDR2 SYGVNS. CDR3 loop: CASSGTTGSYNSPLHF. CDR3 nucleotides: TGTGCCAGCAGTGGAACAACAGGGTCCTATAATTCACCCCTCCACTTT.